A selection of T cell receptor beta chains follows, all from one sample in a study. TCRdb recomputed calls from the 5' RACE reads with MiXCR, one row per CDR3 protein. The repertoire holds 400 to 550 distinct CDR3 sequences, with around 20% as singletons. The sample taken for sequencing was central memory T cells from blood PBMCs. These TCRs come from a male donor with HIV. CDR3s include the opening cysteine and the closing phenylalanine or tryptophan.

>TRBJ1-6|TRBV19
CASSVTGDNSPLHF
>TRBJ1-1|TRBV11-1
CAISLGGANTEAFF
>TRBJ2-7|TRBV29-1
CSAYSGRAPYEQYF
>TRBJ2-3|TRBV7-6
CASSPRLAGGTDTQYF
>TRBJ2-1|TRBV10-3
CAISETRSSHEQFF
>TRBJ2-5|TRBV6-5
CASSYSPSGQETQYF
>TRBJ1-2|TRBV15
CATSRDRPQGYGYTF
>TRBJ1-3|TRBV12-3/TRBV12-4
CASSLPRGGSSGNTIYF
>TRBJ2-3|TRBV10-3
CAISDSTDTQYF
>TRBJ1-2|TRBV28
CASSLVEYGYTF
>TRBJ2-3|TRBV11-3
CASSPGLAGSTDTQYF
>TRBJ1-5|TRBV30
CAWSVSQGGNQPQHF
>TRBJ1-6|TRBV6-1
CASSEIMGGRGNSPLHF
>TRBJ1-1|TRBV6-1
CASSKQGGHTEAFF
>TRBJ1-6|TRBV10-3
CAISQEGKNSPLHF
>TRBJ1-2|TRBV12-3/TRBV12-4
CASSPHIQYGYTF
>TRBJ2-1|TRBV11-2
CASSSEQNEQFF
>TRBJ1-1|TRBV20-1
CSARAPQGEAFF
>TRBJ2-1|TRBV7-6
CASSLGLAGGENEQFF
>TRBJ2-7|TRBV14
CASSQDEAFSYEQYF
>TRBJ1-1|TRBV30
CAWSTGQKAFF
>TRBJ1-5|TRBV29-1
CSVGGGGNQPQHF
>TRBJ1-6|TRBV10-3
CATLDGSNSPLHF
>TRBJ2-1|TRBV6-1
CASWGSGNNEQFF
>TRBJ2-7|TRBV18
CASSRAGTHEQYF
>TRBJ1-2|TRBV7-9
CASSWGDRPNYGYTF
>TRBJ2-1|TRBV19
CASRPTSGRGGNEQFF
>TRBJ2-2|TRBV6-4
CASSTGDVGELFF
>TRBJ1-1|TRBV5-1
CASSPATGLNTEAFF
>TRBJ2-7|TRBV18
CASSPTTMGQNNYEQYF
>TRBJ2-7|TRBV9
CASSVAPGSGMYEQYF
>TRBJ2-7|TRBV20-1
CSVVTYEQYF
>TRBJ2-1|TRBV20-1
CSAEVGRGVKGEQFF
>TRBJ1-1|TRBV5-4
CASSLGTGLNTEAFF
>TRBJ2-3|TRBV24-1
CATSERGGANTQYF
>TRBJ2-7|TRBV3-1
CASSQSPAYEQYF
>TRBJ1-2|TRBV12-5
CASASDRAPAGYTF
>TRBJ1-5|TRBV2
CVSGDRVRDQPQHF
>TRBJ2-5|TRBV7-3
CASSQGPQETQYF